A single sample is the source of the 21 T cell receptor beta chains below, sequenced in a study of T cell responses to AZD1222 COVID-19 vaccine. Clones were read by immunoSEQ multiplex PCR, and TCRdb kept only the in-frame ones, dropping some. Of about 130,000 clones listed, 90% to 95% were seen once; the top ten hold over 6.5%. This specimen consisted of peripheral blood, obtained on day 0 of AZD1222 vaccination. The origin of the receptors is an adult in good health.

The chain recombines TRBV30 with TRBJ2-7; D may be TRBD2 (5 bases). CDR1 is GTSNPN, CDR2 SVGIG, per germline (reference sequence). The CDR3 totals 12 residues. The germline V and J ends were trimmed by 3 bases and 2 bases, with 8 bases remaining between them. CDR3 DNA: TGTGCCTGGAGCGGGATCCCCTACGAGCAGTACTTC. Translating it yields CAWSGIPYEQYF.

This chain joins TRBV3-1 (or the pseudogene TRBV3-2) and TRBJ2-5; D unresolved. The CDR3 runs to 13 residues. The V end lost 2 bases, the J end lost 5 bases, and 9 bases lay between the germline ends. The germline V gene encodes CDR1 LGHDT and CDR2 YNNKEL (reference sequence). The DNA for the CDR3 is TGTGCCAGCAGCCAAATGGCCAAGGAGACCCAGTACTTC. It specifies CASSQMAKETQYF.

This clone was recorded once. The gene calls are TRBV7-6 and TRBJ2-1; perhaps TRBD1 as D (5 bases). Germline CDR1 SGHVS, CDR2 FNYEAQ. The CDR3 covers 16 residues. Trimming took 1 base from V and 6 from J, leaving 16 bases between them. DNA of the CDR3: TGTGCCAGCAGCTTAGGGGGCGGAGAGGTACCCAATGAGCAGTTCTTC. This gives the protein CASSLGGGEVPNEQFF.

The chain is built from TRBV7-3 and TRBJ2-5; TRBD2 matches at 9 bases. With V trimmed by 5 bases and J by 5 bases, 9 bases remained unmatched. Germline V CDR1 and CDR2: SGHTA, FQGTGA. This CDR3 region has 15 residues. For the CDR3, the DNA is TGTGCCAGCAGCCCTTCGGCGGGAGGGGGGGAGACCCAGTACTTC. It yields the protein CASSPSAGGGETQYF.

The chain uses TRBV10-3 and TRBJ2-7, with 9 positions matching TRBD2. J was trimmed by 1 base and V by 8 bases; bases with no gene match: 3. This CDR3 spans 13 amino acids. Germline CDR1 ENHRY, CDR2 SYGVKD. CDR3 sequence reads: CAIGSGGSYEQYF. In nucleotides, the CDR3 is TGTGCCATCGGAAGCGGGGGGTCCTACGAGCAGTACTTC.

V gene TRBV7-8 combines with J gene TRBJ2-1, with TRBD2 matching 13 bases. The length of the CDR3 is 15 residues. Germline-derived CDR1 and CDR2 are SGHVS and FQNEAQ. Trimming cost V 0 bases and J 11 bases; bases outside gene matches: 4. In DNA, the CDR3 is TGTGCCAGCAGCTTAGCCGGGACTAGCGGGACCAAGCAGTTCTTC. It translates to CASSLAGTSGTKQFF.

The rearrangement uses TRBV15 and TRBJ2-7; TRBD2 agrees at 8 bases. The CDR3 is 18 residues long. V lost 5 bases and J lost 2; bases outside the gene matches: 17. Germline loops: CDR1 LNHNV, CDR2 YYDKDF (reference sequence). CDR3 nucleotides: TGTGCCACCAGCCTCACTATGTTCGAGACTAGCGAACCCTACGAGCAGTACTTC. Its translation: CATSLTMFETSEPYEQYF.

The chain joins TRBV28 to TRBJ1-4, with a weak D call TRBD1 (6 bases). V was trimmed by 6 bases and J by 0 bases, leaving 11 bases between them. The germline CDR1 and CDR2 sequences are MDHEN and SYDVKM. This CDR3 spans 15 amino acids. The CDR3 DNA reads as TGTGCCAGCAGCACAGGGACGGCAACTAATGAAAAACTGTTTTTT. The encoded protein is CASSTGTATNEKLFF.

CDR3 nucleotides: TGTGCCAGCGCCCAAGGGATAGCCTACAATGAGCAGTTCTTC. Residues: CASAQGIAYNEQFF. This chain connects TRBV18 to TRBJ2-1; the D is unclear. CDR3 length: 14 amino acids. Trimming shortened V by 8 bases and J by 2 bases, and 13 bases separated the two germline ends. In germline, CDR1 is KGHSH, CDR2 LQKENI.

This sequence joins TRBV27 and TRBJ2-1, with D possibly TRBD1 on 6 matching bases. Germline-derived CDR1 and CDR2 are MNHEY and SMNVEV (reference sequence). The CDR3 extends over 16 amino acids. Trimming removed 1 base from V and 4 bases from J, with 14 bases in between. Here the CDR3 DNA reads TGTGCCAGCAGTTTATTAGGACAGACTGGATACAATGAGCAGTTCTTC. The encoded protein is CASSLLGQTGYNEQFF.

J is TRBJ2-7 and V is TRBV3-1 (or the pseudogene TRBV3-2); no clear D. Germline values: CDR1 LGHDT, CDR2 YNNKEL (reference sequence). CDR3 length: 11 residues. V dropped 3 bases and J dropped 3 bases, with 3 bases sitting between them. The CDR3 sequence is CASSQLYEQYF. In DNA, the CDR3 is TGTGCCAGCAGCCAGCTCTACGAGCAGTACTTC.

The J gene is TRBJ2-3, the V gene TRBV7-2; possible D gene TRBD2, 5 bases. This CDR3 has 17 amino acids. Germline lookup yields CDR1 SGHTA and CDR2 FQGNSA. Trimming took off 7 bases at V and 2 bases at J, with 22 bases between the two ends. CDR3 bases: TGTGCCAGCACCCCAGTGATAGCGATACAGTTCACAGATACGCAGTATTTT. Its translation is CASTPVIAIQFTDTQYF.

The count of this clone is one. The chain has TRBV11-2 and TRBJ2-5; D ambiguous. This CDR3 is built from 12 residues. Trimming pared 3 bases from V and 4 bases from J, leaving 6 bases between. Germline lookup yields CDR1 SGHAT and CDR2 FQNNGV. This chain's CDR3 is CASSFHGETQYF. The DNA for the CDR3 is TGTGCCAGCAGCTTCCATGGAGAGACCCAGTACTTC.

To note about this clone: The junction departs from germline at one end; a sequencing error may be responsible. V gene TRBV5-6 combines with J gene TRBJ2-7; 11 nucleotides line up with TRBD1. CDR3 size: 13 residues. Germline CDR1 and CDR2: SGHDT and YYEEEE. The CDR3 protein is CASSLDRGPEQYF. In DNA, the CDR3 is TGTGCCAGCAGTTTGGACAGGGGGCCCGAGCAGTACTTC.

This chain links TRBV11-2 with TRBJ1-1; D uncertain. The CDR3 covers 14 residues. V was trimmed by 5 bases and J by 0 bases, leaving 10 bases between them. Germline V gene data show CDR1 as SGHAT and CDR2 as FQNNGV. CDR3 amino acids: CASSPTRLNTEAFF. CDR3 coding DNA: TGTGCCAGCAGCCCAACGCGACTGAACACTGAAGCTTTCTTT.

In DNA, the CDR3 is TGTGCCAGCAGTGCCCCAGGGGACTATGGCTACACCTTC. Protein product: CASSAPGDYGYTF. The J gene is TRBJ1-2, the V gene TRBV2; maybe TRBD1 (6 bases). The germline V gene has CDR1 SNHLY and CDR2 FYNNEI. The CDR3 length is 13 residues. Between the trimmed V and J ends, which lost 4 bases and 3 bases, there was a span of 9 bases.

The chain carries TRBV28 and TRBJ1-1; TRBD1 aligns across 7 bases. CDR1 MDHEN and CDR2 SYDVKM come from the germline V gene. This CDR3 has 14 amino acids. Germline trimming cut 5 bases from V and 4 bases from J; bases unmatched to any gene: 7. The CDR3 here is CASSPPTGATEAFF. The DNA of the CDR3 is TGTGCCAGCAGTCCGCCTACAGGGGCCACTGAAGCTTTCTTT.

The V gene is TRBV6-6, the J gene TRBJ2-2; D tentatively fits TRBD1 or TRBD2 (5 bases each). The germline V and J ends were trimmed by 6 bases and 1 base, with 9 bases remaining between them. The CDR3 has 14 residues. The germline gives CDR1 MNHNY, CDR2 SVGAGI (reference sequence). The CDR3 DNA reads TGTGCCAGCAGGTCTGGGGGGAACACCGGGGAGCTGTTTTTT. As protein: CASRSGGNTGELFF.

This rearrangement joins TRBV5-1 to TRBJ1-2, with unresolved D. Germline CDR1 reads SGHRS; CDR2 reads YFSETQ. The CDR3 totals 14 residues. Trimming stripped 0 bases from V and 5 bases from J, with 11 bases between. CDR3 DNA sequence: TGCGCCAGCAGCTTGGTCGTAGCCGGGTATGGCTACACCTTC. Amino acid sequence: CASSLVVAGYGYTF.

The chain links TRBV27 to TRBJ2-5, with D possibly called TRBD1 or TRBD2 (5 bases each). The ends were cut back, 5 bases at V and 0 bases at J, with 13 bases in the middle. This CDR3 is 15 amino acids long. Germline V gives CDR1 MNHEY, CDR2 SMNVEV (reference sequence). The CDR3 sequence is CASSPRDPYQETQYF. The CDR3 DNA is TGTGCCAGCAGTCCCCGGGACCCATACCAAGAGACCCAGTACTTC.

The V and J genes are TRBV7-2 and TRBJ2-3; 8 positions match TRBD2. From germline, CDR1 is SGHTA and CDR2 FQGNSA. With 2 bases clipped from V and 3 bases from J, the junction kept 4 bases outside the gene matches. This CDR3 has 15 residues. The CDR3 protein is CASSLSSGITDTQYF. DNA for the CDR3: TGTGCCAGCAGCTTAAGTAGCGGGATTACAGATACGCAGTATTTT.